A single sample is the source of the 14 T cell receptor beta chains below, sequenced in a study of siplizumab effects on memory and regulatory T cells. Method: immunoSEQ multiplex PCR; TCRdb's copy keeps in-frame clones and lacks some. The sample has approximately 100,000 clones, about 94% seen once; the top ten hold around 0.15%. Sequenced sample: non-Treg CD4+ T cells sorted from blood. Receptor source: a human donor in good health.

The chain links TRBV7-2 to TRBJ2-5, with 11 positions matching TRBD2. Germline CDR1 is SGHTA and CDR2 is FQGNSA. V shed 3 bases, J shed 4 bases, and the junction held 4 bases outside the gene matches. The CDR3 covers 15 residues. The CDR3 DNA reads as TGTGCCAGCAGCTTTAGCGGGGGGGCTGTAGAGACCCAGTACTTC. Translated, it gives CASSFSGGAVETQYF.

As DNA, the CDR3 is TGTGCCAGCAGCGCTGGGTCCACTAGCAATCAGCCCCAGCATTTT. This translates into CASSAGSTSNQPQHF. The V and J genes are TRBV28 and TRBJ1-5; D call uncertain. The CDR3 has 15 residues. V gave up 6 bases and J gave up 0 bases, with 12 bases separating them. Looked up from germline, CDR1 is MDHEN and CDR2 is SYDVKM. Drawing the rest from reference TRBV28 and TRBJ1-5, the complete variable domain is DVKVTQSSRYLVKRTGEKVFLECVQDMDHENMFWYRQDPGLGLRLIYFSYDVKMKEKGDIPEGYSVSREKKERFSLILESASTNQTSMYLCASSAGSTSNQPQHFGDGTRLSIL.

For the CDR3, the DNA is TGTGCCAGCAGCTTGGGGACAGGGGGGCAGGAGACCCAGTACTTC. Translated: CASSLGTGGQETQYF. The chain couples TRBV5-4 to TRBJ2-5, with 10 bases lining up with TRBD1. This CDR3 comprises 15 residues. V lost 0 bases to trimming and J lost 5 bases; unmatched junction nucleotides: 4. Germline V CDR1 and CDR2: SGHNT, YYREEE (reference sequence).

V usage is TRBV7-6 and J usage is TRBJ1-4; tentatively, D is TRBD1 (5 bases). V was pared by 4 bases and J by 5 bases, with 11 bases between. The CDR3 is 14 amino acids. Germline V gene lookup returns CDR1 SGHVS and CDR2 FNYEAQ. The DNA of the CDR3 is TGTGCCAGCAGCTGGTCCCGGGACAATGAAAAACTGTTTTTT. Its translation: CASSWSRDNEKLFF. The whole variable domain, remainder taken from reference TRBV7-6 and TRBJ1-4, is GAGVSQSPRYKVTKRGQDVALRCDPISGHVSLYWYRQALGQGPEFLTYFNYEAQQDKSGLPNDRFSAERPEGSISTLTIQRTEQRDSAMYRCASSWSRDNEKLFFGSGTQLSVL.

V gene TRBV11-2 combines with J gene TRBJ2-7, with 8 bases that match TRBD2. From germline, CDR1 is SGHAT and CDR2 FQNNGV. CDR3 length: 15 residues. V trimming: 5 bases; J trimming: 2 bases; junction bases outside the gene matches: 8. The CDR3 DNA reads TGTGCCAGCAGCCCGGAACGGGGACTAGCCTACGAGCAGTACTTC. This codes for CASSPERGLAYEQYF.

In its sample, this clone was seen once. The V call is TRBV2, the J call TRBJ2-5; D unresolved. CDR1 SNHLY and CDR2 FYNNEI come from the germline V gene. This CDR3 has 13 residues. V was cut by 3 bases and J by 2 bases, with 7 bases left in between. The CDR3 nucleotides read TGTGCCAGCAGTGATAACGCGCAAGAGACCCAGTACTTC. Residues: CASSDNAQETQYF.

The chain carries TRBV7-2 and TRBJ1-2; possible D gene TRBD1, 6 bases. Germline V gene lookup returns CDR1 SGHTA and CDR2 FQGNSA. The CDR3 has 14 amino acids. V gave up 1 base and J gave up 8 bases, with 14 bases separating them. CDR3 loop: CASSLEEGTGGYTF. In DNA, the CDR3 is TGTGCCAGCAGCTTAGAAGAGGGAACAGGGGGCTACACCTTC.

The CDR3 DNA reads as TGTGCCAGCAGTGGACCGGGACAGGGGGCCTACGAGCAGTACTTC. This translates into CASSGPGQGAYEQYF. This chain links TRBV6-5 with TRBJ2-7; the match to TRBD1 covers 11 bases. Looked up from germline, CDR1 is MNHEY and CDR2 is SVGAGI. This CDR3 is built from 15 residues. J gave up 2 bases and V 5 bases, and 5 bases lay outside the gene matches.

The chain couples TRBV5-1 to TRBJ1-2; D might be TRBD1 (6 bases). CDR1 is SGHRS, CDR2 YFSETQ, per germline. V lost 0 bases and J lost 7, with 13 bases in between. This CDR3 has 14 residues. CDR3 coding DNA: TGCGCCAGCAGCTTGGAACGGGGGCTAGGTGGCTACACCTTC. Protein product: CASSLERGLGGYTF.

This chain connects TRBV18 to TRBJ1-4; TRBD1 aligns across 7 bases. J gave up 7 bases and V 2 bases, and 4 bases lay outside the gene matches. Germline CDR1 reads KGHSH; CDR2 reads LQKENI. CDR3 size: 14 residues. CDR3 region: CASSPTGVVEKLFF. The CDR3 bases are TGTGCCAGCTCACCAACAGGGGTGGTTGAAAAACTGTTTTTT.

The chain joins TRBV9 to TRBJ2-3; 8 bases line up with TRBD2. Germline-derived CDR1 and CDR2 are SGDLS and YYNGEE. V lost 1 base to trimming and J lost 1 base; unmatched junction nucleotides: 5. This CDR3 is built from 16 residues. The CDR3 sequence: CASSVLGLVGTDTQYF. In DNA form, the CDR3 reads TGTGCCAGCAGCGTACTGGGACTAGTGGGCACAGATACGCAGTATTTT.

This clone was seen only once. The CDR3 DNA sequence: TGTGCCAGCGGATACACAGGGGGAAACTCACCCCTCCACTTT. Translation gives CASGYTGGNSPLHF. The rearrangement joins TRBV19 to TRBJ1-6; TRBD1 aligns across 8 bases. Losses at the gene ends were 9 bases for V and 10 bases for J; bases not matched to a gene: 11. The CDR3 runs 14 residues. CDR1 is LNHDA and CDR2 is SQIVND in the germline V gene (reference sequence).

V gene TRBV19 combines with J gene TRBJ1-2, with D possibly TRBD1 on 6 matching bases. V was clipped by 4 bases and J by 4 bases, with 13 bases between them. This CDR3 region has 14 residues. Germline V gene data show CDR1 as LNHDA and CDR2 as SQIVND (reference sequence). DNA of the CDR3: TGTGCCAGTAGTAGCCGGGACACCTCCTATGGCTACACCTTC. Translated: CASSSRDTSYGYTF.

Written as DNA, the CDR3 is TGTGCCAGCAGCTTCTATAGCGGGGCTGCAGAGACCCAGTACTTC. It yields the protein CASSFYSGAAETQYF. The chain carries TRBV5-6 and TRBJ2-5; 8 positions match TRBD2. The ends lost 2 bases at V and 4 bases at J; junction bases unmatched: 7. Germline CDR1 and CDR2: SGHDT and YYEEEE. The CDR3 loop spans 15 amino acids.